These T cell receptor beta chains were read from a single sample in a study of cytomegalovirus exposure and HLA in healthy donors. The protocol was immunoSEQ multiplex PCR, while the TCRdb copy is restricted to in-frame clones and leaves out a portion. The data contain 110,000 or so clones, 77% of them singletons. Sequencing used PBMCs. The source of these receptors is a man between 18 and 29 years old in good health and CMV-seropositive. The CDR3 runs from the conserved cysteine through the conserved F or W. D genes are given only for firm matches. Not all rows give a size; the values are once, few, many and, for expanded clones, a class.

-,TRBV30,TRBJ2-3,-,CASTGTDTQYF,TGTGCCAGTACTGGCACAGATACGCAGTATTTT
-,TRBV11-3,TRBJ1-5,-,CASSLKENQPQHF,TGTGCCAGCAGCTTAAAGGAGAATCAGCCCCAGCATTTT
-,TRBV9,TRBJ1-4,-,CASSALGVNGEKLFF,TGTGCCAGCAGCGCCTTAGGGGTGAATGGGGAAAAACTGTTTTTT
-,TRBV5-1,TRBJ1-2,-,CASRGQGYGYTF,TGCGCCAGCAGGGGACAAGGCTATGGCTACACCTTC
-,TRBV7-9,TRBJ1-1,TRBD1,CASSAPTGGRTEAFF,TGTGCCAGCAGCGCCCCCACAGGGGGGCGGACTGAAGCTTTCTTT
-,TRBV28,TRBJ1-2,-,CASRARGRGAHGYTF,TGTGCCAGCAGAGCACGTGGTCGCGGGGCACATGGCTACACCTTC
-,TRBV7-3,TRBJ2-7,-,CASSRSTGFYEQYF,TGTGCCTCTTCCAGGAGTACAGGGTTTTACGAGCAGTACTTC
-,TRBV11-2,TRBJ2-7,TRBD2,CASSLEAGGYYEQYF,TGTGCCAGCAGCTTAGAAGCGGGAGGTTACTACGAGCAGTACTTC
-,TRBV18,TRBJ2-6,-,CASSPGWRSGANVLTF,TGTGCCAGCTCACCGGGCTGGAGGTCTGGGGCCAACGTCCTGACTTTC
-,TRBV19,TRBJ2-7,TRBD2,CASSRGLAGGPYEQYF,TGTGCCAGTAGCCGCGGACTAGCGGGAGGGCCGTACGAGCAGTACTTC
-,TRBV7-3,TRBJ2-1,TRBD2,CASSLTGLASSYNEQFF,TGTGCCAGCAGCTTAACCGGACTAGCGAGCTCCTACAATGAGCAGTTCTTC
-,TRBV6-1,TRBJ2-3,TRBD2,CASSGLAGGPDTQYF,TGTGCCAGCAGTGGACTAGCGGGAGGCCCAGATACGCAGTATTTT
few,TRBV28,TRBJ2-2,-,CASSLYSNTGELFF,TGTGCCAGCAGTTTATACAGCAACACCGGGGAGCTGTTTTTT
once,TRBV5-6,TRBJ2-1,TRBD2,CASSFGGTSGINEQFF,TGTGCCAGCAGCTTCGGTGGGACTAGCGGGATAAATGAGCAGTTCTTC
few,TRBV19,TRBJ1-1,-,CASTPGGWMNTEAFF,TGTGCCAGTACCCCAGGAGGCTGGATGAACACTGAAGCTTTCTTT
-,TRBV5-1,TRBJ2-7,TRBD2,CASSRGLAGAYEQYF,TGCGCCAGCAGCCGCGGGCTAGCGGGGGCCTACGAGCAGTACTTC
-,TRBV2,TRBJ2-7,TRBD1,CASSPQGQNLYEQYF,TGTGCCAGCAGTCCACAGGGACAGAACCTCTACGAGCAGTACTTC
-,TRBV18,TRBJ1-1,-,CASSPTSQGNTEAFF,TGTGCCAGCTCACCAACGTCACAGGGGAACACTGAAGCTTTCTTT
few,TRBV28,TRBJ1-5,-,CASNSQGYNQPQHF,TGTGCCAGCAATTCACAGGGTTATAATCAGCCCCAGCATTTT
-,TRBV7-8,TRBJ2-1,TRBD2,CASSYSGGAIQQFF,TGTGCCAGCAGCTATAGCGGGGGCGCCATCCAGCAGTTCTTC
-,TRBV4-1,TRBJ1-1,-,CASSHRNTEAFF,TGCGCCAGCAGCCACAGAAACACTGAAGCTTTCTTT
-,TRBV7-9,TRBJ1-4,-,CASSSDSPTTNEKLFF,TGTGCCAGCAGCTCGGACAGCCCCACAACTAATGAAAAACTGTTTTTT
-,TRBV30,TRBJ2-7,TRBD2,CAWRMAGGRNEQYF,TGTGCCTGGAGAATGGCGGGAGGGCGGAACGAGCAGTACTTC
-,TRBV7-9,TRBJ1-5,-,CASSLEMWEDGNQPQHF,TGTGCCAGCAGCTTAGAAATGTGGGAGGATGGCAATCAGCCCCAGCATTTT
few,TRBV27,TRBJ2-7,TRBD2,CASRPGLVSYEQYF,TGTGCCAGCAGACCGGGACTAGTCTCCTACGAGCAGTACTTC
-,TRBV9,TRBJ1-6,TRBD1,CASSNWDSFRSSYNSPLHF,TGTGCCAGCAGCAACTGGGACAGCTTCAGGAGCTCCTATAATTCACCCCTCCACTTT
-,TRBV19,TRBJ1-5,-,CASSIPPGQINQPQHF,TGTGCCAGTAGTATTCCCCCGGGACAAATCAATCAGCCCCAGCATTTT
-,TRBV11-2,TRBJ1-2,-,CASAQGNYGYTF,TGTGCCAGCGCCCAGGGGAACTATGGCTACACCTTC
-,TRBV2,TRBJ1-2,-,CASSDLKGMGGYGYTF,TGTGCCAGCAGTGATTTAAAAGGAATGGGGGGCTATGGCTACACCTTC
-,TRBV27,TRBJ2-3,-,CASQPVAVSTDTQYF,TGTGCCAGCCAACCTGTAGCGGTAAGCACAGATACGCAGTATTTT
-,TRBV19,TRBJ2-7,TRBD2,CASSHRGLAGGNPYEQYF,TGTGCCAGTAGTCACCGGGGATTAGCGGGAGGAAACCCCTACGAGCAGTACTTC
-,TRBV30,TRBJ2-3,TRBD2,CAWKASGSGTDTQYF,TGTGCCTGGAAGGCTAGCGGGAGTGGCACAGATACGCAGTATTTT